The 27 T cell receptor beta chains below were found in one sample sequenced in a study of T-cell reconstitution after alpha-beta-depleted transplantation in children. Unique molecular identifiers were incorporated when the TCRbeta library was constructed. Each CDR3 protein is one row after TCRdb ran MiXCR on the PCR reads. This table holds 65,000 to 85,000 distinct CDR3 sequences, roughly a tenth found once. The sample here was PBMCs, taken before TCRalphabeta/CD19-depleted stem cell transplant. These receptors were collected from a boy between 10 and 17 years old with acute myeloid leukemia, due to receive a stem cell transplant.

In this sample, this clonotype turned up many times. This chain uses TRBV3-1 with TRBJ2-7, with D perhaps TRBD2 (6 bases). V lost 4 bases, J lost 9 bases, and 16 bases lay in between. CDR3 length equals 13 residues. The V gene's germline CDR1 is LGHDT and CDR2 YNNKEL (reference sequence). The CDR3 nucleotides are TGTGCCAGCAGCCGCTCATCCCCGCGGGGGCAGTACTTC. This encodes CASSRSSPRGQYF.

This clonotype was counted many times. V gene TRBV12-3 or TRBV12-4 combines with J gene TRBJ2-7; D call uncertain. With 3 bases removed from V and 6 bases from J, the gap between germline ends came to 6 bases. The CDR3 totals 11 residues. CDR3 sequence reads: CASSFGSEQYV. CDR3 sequence (DNA): TGTGCCAGCAGTTTTGGAAGCGAGCAGTACGTC.

This clonotype was detected many times. The chain combines TRBV27 with TRBJ2-5, with 11 bases matching TRBD2. The V segment lost 6 bases and the J segment 2 bases; nucleotides outside the gene matches: 2. The length of the CDR3 is 14 residues. Germline V gives CDR1 MNHEY, CDR2 SMNVEV (reference sequence). CDR3 nucleotide sequence: TGTGCCAGCAGCCGGACTAGCGGGCAAGAGACCCAGTACTTC. It codes for CASSRTSGQETQYF.

This clonotype was found many times. V usage is TRBV7-8 and J usage is TRBJ2-7, with 12 positions matching TRBD1. The CDR3 covers 14 residues. In germline, CDR1 is SGHVS, CDR2 FQNEAQ. Germline trimming cut 5 bases from V and 7 bases from J; bases unmatched to any gene: 6. CDR3 DNA: TGTGCCAGCAGCCGGGGACAGGGGGCGAGGGAGCAGTACGTC. It is translated as CASSRGQGAREQYV.

This clonotype was detected many times. V and J are TRBV10-3 and TRBJ1-5; D is unclear. CDR1 ENHRY and CDR2 SYGVKD come from the germline V gene. The length of the CDR3 is 16 residues. V was cut by 1 base and J by 1 base, with 11 bases left in between. The CDR3 coding sequence is TGTGCCATCAGTGAGTGGGGATTCGGCAGCAATCAGCCCCAGCATTTT. Translation: CAISEWGFGSNQPQHF.

This clonotype was observed at least ten times. CDR3 protein: CASSPAIRLPTDTQYF. The CDR3 DNA reads TGTGCCAGCAGCCCAGCCATTCGACTTCCCACAGATACGCAGTATTTT. The chain couples TRBV5-6 to TRBJ2-3; D is uncertain. The V gene lost 4 bases and the J gene lost 2 bases, with 17 bases spanning the gap. The CDR3 loop spans 16 amino acids. Germline CDR1 SGHDT, CDR2 YYEEEE.

The chain has TRBV2 and TRBJ2-1; TRBD2 agrees at 8 bases. Germline lookup yields CDR1 SNHLY and CDR2 FYNNEI. V lost 10 bases and J lost 0; bases outside the gene matches: 20. The CDR3 has 19 residues. The CDR3 DNA reads as TGTGCCAACCCGAGGAGGCGGGGGGCCGACACCAGCTCCTACAATGAGCAGTTCTTC. As protein: CANPRRRGADTSSYNEQFF.

This clonotype came up many times. The chain employs TRBV12-3 or TRBV12-4 and TRBJ1-5; 10 bases map to TRBD1. The junction had 5 bases not matched to a gene; V was cut back by 6 bases and J by 3 bases. The CDR3 runs to 15 residues. Here the CDR3 reads CASSRDRGPNQPQHF. CDR3 sequence (DNA): TGTGCCAGCAGCCGGGACAGGGGCCCCAATCAGCCCCAGCATTTT.

This clonotype showed up many times. The chain recombines TRBV5-1 with TRBJ2-3, with D perhaps TRBD1 (6 bases). Trimming removed 0 bases at V and 5 bases at J, with 19 bases between. The CDR3 totals 17 residues. Germline-derived CDR1 and CDR2 are SGHRS and YFSETQ. The CDR3 DNA sequence: TGCGCCAGCAGCTTGGTTGGGGGCCTAATTGCGGGAGATACGCAGTATTTT. It encodes CASSLVGGLIAGDTQYF.

This clonotype was detected ten times or more. This chain connects TRBV25-1 to TRBJ1-5; the D gene is possibly TRBD1 (5 bases). Trimming took 4 bases from V and 2 from J, leaving 9 bases between them. CDR3 size: 14 residues. CDR1 is MGHDK and CDR2 is SYGVNS in the germline V gene. The CDR3 loop is CASSGRGGNQPQHF. For the CDR3, the DNA is TGTGCCAGCAGTGGTAGAGGGGGCAATCAGCCCCAGCATTTT. The entire variable domain, with the rest obtained from reference TRBV25-1 and TRBJ1-5, is as follows: EADIYQTPRYLVIGTGKKITLECSQTMGHDKMYWYQQDPGMELHLIHYSYGVNSTEKGDLSSESTVSRIRTEHFPLTLESARPSHTSQYLCASSGRGGNQPQHFGDGTRLSIL.

This clonotype was detected only a few times. V is TRBV21-1 and J is TRBJ2-7; the table calls TRBD2, which could not be checked here. TRBV21-1 is classified as a pseudogene. This CDR3 is built from 13 residues. The CDR3 sequence: CASSSPSGSEQYF. Written as DNA, the CDR3 is TGTGCCAGCAGCAGCCCTAGCGGGAGTGAGCAGTACTTC.

This clonotype has ten or more counts. The chain carries TRBV5-1 and TRBJ2-7; no clear D. V was trimmed by 0 bases and J by 2 bases, leaving 9 bases between them. Germline assignment: CDR1 SGHRS and CDR2 YFSETQ. The CDR3 runs to 14 residues. CDR3 DNA: TGCGCCAGCAGCTTGGCAGGCAGCACCTACGAGCAGTACGTC. Translated: CASSLAGSTYEQYV.

This clonotype was picked up many times. The chain joins TRBV7-2 to TRBJ2-1; 9 nucleotides line up with TRBD1. CDR3 length: 17 amino acids. Germline V gene sequence: CDR1 SGHTA, CDR2 FQGNSA. V gave up 1 base and J gave up 7 bases; unmatched junction bases: 11. CDR3 in amino acids: CASSLVGGTGLLNEQFF. The CDR3, as DNA: TGTGCCAGCAGCTTAGTGGGGGGGACAGGGCTTTTAAATGAGCAGTTCTTC.

This clonotype appeared many times. V gene TRBV27 combines with J gene TRBJ1-3; D is ambiguous. Trimming cost V 2 bases and J 6 bases, with 17 bases left between them. The CDR3 consists of 16 residues. In germline, CDR1 is MNHEY, CDR2 SMNVEV (reference sequence). In nucleotides, the CDR3 is TGTGCCAGCAGTTTACTCCTGGGCGGTCCTGAAAACACCATATATTTT. Translated, it gives CASSLLLGGPENTIYF.

This clonotype appeared many times. V is TRBV12-3 or TRBV12-4 and J is TRBJ2-1; weak D call: TRBD2 (6 bases). Trimming left V 3 bases short and J 12 bases short, with 15 bases between. This CDR3 region has 13 residues. CDR3 DNA: TGTGCCAGCAGTTTTCTCCCTAGCGTCGCGCAGTTCTTC. Translated: CASSFLPSVAQFF.

The rearrangement links TRBV15 to TRBJ2-5, with 8 bases identical to TRBD2. CDR3 length equals 17 residues. Trimming cost V 0 bases and J 4 bases; bases outside gene matches: 10. CDR1 and CDR2 (germline): LNHNV, YYDKDF (reference sequence). This chain's CDR3 is CATSRERVAAGVETQYF. CDR3 DNA sequence: TGTGCCACCAGCAGAGAGAGGGTAGCAGCGGGGGTAGAGACCCAGTACTTC.

The table lists this clonotype with many counts. This sequence joins TRBV28 and TRBJ2-2, with no clear D. The V and J ends lost 7 bases and 7 bases respectively, with 7 bases between them. This CDR3 has 11 residues. The germline V gene has CDR1 MDHEN and CDR2 SYDVKM. CDR3 DNA sequence: TGTGCCAGCACCTCGGGCGGGGAGCTGTTTTTT. It is translated as CASTSGGELFF.

This clonotype was picked up many times. The chain recombines TRBV24-1 with TRBJ2-2, with 11 bases aligning to TRBD2. Trimming removed 4 bases from V and 5 bases from J; junction bases left unmatched: 5. The CDR3 loop spans 16 amino acids. CDR1 is KGHDR and CDR2 is SFDVKD in the germline V gene. CDR3 in amino acids: CATSDPTSGSTGELFF. The CDR3, as DNA: TGTGCCACCAGTGACCCTACTAGCGGGAGTACCGGGGAGCTGTTTTTT.

This clonotype was seen many times. The chain has TRBV9 and TRBJ2-2, with 13 nucleotides matching TRBD2. There are 24 residues in the CDR3. The trim removed 3 bases at V and 0 bases at J, leaving 23 bases unmatched. CDR1 and CDR2 from the germline V gene are SGDLS and YYNGEE. CDR3 sequence reads: CASSASGTGIPRLAGGSNTGELFF. CDR3 bases: TGTGCCAGCAGCGCATCCGGGACAGGGATCCCCAGACTAGCGGGAGGATCGAACACCGGGGAGCTGTTTTTT.

This clonotype was detected ten times or more. V is TRBV5-1 and J is TRBJ2-3; D unclear. Trimming cost V 6 bases and J 1 base, with 9 bases left between them. Germline V gene data show CDR1 as SGHRS and CDR2 as YFSETQ. This CDR3 is built from 13 residues. CDR3 residues: CASIASGTDTQYF. DNA of the CDR3: TGCGCCAGCATTGCCTCTGGCACAGATACGCAGTATTTT.

This clonotype has at least ten counts. V is TRBV5-5 and J is TRBJ2-1; D may be TRBD2 (5 bases). Trimming removed 2 bases from V and 8 bases from J, with 11 bases in between. In germline, CDR1 is SGHKS, CDR2 YYEKEE (reference sequence). The CDR3 is made up of 13 amino acids. The CDR3 sequence: CASSFTGSHEQFF. CDR3 nucleotide sequence: TGTGCCAGCAGCTTCACGGGATCGCATGAGCAGTTCTTC.

This clonotype came up many times. The chain joins TRBV18 to TRBJ2-5; no firm D call. CDR3 length: 12 residues. V lost 1 base, J lost 3 bases, and 3 bases lay in between. CDR1 and CDR2 (germline): KGHSH, LQKENI. The CDR3 sequence: CASSPLEETQYF. The CDR3 nucleotides are TGTGCCAGCTCACCACTGGAAGAGACCCAGTACTTC. Variable domain in full (rest from reference TRBV18 and TRBJ2-5): NAGVMQNPRHLVRRRGQEARLRCSPMKGHSHVYWYRQLPEEGLKFMVYLQKENIIDESGMPKERFSAEFPKEGPSILRIQQVVRGDSAAYFCASSPLEETQYFGPGTRLLVL.

This clonotype was counted between two and nine times. CDR3 protein: CASSLSPWGTEAFF. CDR3 nucleotides: TGTGCCAGCAGCCTAAGCCCATGGGGTACTGAAGCTTTCTTT. J is TRBJ1-1 and V is TRBV4-2; no clear D gene. V was cut by 4 bases and J by 5 bases, with 14 bases left in between. Germline assignment: CDR1 LGHNA and CDR2 YNFKEQ. The CDR3 loop spans 14 amino acids.

This clonotype was observed many times. The chain carries TRBV7-2 and TRBJ1-1, with TRBD1 matching over 7 bases. CDR3 length equals 15 residues. The ends lost 1 base at V and 5 bases at J; junction bases unmatched: 7. Germline V gives CDR1 SGHTA, CDR2 FQGNSA. This CDR3 reads CASSLGGTGVTEAFF. In DNA, the CDR3 is TGTGCCAGCAGCTTAGGGGGAACAGGGGTAACTGAAGCTTTCTTT.

This clonotype has more than one count but fewer than ten. The CDR3 nucleotides are TGTGCCAGCAGCCCCTTTACGGGGGGGCGCACAGATACGCAGTATTTT. Translating it yields CASSPFTGGRTDTQYF. This chain connects TRBV7-9 to TRBJ2-3; 8 bases align to TRBD2. The CDR3 contains 16 residues. In germline, CDR1 is SEHNR, CDR2 FQNEAQ (reference sequence). The junction had 8 bases not matched to a gene; V was cut back by 5 bases and J by 1 base.

This clonotype has a count of ten or more. This chain connects TRBV5-5 to TRBJ1-6, with TRBD1 matching 8 bases. CDR3 length: 14 amino acids. V was pared by 4 bases and J by 7 bases, with 4 bases of the junction left unmatched. The germline V gene has CDR1 SGHKS and CDR2 YYEKEE (reference sequence). The CDR3: CASSDRTGNSPLHF. DNA of the CDR3: TGTGCCAGCAGCGATAGGACAGGGAATTCACCCCTCCACTTT. Drawing the rest from reference TRBV5-5 and TRBJ1-6, the complete variable domain is DAGVTQSPTHLIKTRGQQVTLRCSPISGHKSVSWYQQVLGQGPQFIFQYYEKEERGRGNFPDRFSARQFPNYSSELNVNALLLGDSALYLCASSDRTGNSPLHFGNGTRLTVT.

This clonotype occurred many times. The chain joins TRBV27 to TRBJ2-2; D is uncertain. There are 13 residues in the CDR3. Trimming removed 0 bases from V and 4 bases from J, with 3 bases in between. The germline CDR1 and CDR2 sequences are MNHEY and SMNVEV (reference sequence). The CDR3 sequence: CASSLSSTGELFF. CDR3 DNA sequence: TGTGCCAGCAGTTTATCTTCCACCGGGGAGCTGTTTTTT.